Listed below are T cell receptor beta chains from one sample, sequenced in a study of blood T cell repertoires in COVID-19. Only in-frame clones appear in the TCRdb table, and some are missing; sequencing was by immunoSEQ multiplex PCR. There are some 240,000 clones in the sample; 75% to 85% occur only once, and 1.2% to 1.5% lies in the top ten. Sequencing was done on a sample of peripheral blood. The receptors were gathered from a woman aged 40 to 49 who had recovered from COVID-19. Both conserved end residues are part of each CDR3. Each record gives: J gene, D gene, clone size, V gene, CDR3 protein, CDR3 DNA. A D gene is named only where the DNA matches it firmly. Only some rows state a clone size, as once, few, many or a class for expanded clones.

J: TRBJ1-5; D: -; size: -; V: TRBV6-6; CDR3: CASSYLYQPQHF; DNA: TGTGCCAGCAGTTACTTATATCAGCCCCAGCATTTT
J: TRBJ1-2; D: -; size: many; V: TRBV5-6; CDR3: CASSTWGGAPGTNYGYTF; DNA: TGTGCCAGCAGTACATGGGGGGGTGCGCCCGGGACGAACTATGGCTACACCTTC
J: TRBJ2-2; D: TRBD2; size: -; V: TRBV18; CDR3: CASSPSLAGVHGELFF; DNA: TGTGCCAGCTCACCCTCTCTAGCGGGGGTCCACGGGGAGCTGTTTTTT
J: TRBJ1-3; D: -; size: once; V: TRBV28; CDR3: CASSLPGRFAGNTIYF; DNA: TGTGCCAGCAGTTTACCTGGCAGGTTCGCTGGAAACACCATATATTTT
J: TRBJ1-2; D: -; size: -; V: TRBV18; CDR3: CASSPRTGDGYTF; DNA: TGTGCCAGCTCACCACGGACGGGGGATGGCTACACCTTC
J: TRBJ2-2; D: -; size: -; V: TRBV12-2; CDR3: CASRLVGSGYRGWTGELFF; DNA: TGTGCAAGTCGCTTAGTGGGGTCGGGGTACAGGGGGTGGACCGGGGAGCTGTTTTTT
J: TRBJ2-3; D: -; size: -; V: TRBV19; CDR3: CASRSGHSLDTQYF; DNA: TGTGCCAGTAGATCGGGACACAGCTTAGATACGCAGTATTTT
J: TRBJ2-1; D: -; size: -; V: TRBV6-1; CDR3: CASSEAGGGHNEQFF; DNA: TGTGCCAGCAGTGAAGCTGGGGGGGGGCACAATGAGCAGTTCTTC
J: TRBJ2-3; D: TRBD2; size: -; V: TRBV6-2/TRBV6-3; CDR3: CASSKPGLARTDTQYF; DNA: TGTGCCAGCAGTAAACCGGGACTAGCCCGCACAGATACGCAGTATTTT
J: TRBJ2-3; D: TRBD2; size: -; V: TRBV4-3; CDR3: CASSQETSGAGDTQYF; DNA: TGCGCCAGCAGCCAAGAAACTAGCGGGGCGGGAGATACGCAGTATTTT
J: TRBJ2-7; D: TRBD1; size: -; V: TRBV3-1/TRBV3-2; CDR3: CASSQEKDRGSPYEQYF; DNA: TGTGCCAGCAGCCAAGAGAAAGACAGGGGGTCCCCCTACGAGCAGTACTTC
J: TRBJ2-1; D: TRBD1; size: -; V: TRBV10-3; CDR3: CAISVTGHEQFF; DNA: TGTGCCATCAGTGTGACAGGGCATGAGCAGTTCTTC